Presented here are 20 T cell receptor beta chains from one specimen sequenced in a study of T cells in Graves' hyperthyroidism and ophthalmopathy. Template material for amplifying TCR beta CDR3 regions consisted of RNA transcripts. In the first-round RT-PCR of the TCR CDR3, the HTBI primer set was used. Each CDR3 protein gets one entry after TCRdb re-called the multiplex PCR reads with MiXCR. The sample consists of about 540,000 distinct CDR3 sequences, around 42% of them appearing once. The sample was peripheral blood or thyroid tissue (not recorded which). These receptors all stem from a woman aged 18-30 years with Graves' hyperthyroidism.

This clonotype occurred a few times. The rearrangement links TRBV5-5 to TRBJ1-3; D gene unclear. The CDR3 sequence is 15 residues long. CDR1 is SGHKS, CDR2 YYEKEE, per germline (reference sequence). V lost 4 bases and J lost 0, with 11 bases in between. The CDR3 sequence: CASSLSVISGNTIYF. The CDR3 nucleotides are TGTGCCAGCAGCCTATCGGTGATCTCTGGAAACACCATATATTTT.

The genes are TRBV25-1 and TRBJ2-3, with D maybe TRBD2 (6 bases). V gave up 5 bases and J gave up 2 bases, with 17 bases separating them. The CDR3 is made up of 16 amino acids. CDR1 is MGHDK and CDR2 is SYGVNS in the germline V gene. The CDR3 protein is CASSYLGLAVTDTQYF. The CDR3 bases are TGTGCCAGCAGTTACCTCGGATTAGCGGTCACAGATACGCAGTATTTT.

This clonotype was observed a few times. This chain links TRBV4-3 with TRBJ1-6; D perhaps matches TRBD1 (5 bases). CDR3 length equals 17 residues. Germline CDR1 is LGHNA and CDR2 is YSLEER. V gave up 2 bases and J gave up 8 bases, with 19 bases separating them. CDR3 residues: CASSQLGIRQSYSPLHF. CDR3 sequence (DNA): TGCGCCAGCAGCCAATTAGGGATTAGACAGTCCTATTCACCCCTCCACTTT.

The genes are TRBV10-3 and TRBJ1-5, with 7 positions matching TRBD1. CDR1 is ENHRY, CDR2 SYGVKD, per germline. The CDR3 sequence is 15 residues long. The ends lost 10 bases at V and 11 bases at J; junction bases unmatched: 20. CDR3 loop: CATWDSLTKQETQHF. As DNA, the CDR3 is TGTGCCACATGGGACAGCCTTACCAAACAAGAGACCCAGCATTTT.

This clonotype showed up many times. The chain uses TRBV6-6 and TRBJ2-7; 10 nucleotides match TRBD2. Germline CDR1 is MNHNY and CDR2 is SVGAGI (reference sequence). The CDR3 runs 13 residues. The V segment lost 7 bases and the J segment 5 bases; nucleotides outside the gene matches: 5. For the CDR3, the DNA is TGTGCCAGCAACCCCGGACTAGCGGACGAGCAGTACTTC. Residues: CASNPGLADEQYF.

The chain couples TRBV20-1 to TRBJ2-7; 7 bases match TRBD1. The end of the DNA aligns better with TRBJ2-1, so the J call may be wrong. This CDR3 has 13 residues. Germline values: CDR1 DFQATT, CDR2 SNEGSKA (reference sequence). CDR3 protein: CSARGQGDDEQFF. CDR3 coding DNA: TGCAGTGCTAGAGGCCAGGGGGACGATGAGCAGTTCTTC.

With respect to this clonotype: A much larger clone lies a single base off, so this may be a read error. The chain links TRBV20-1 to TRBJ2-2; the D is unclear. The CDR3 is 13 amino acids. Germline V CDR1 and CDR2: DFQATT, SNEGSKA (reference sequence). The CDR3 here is CSVRVPNTGELFF. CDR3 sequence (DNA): TGCAGTGTTAGAGTCCCGAACACCGGGGAGCTGTTTTTT.

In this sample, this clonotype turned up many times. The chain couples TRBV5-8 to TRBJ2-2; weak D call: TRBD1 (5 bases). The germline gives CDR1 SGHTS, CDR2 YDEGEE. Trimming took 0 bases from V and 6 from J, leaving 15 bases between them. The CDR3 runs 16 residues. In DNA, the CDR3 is TGTGCCAGCAGCTTGGTGGCAGGGTTATGGGCCGGGGAGCTGTTTTTT. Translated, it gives CASSLVAGLWAGELFF.

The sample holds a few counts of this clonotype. The CDR3 here is CASFQGEGAEAFF. In DNA, the CDR3 is TGTGCCAGCTTTCAGGGAGAGGGTGCTGAAGCTTTCTTT. The chain couples TRBV6-6 to TRBJ1-1; possibly TRBD1 for D (5 bases). Per germline, CDR1 MNHNY and CDR2 SVGAGI (reference sequence). The CDR3 is 13 residues long. Trimming shortened V by 8 bases and J by 6 bases, and 16 bases separated the two germline ends.

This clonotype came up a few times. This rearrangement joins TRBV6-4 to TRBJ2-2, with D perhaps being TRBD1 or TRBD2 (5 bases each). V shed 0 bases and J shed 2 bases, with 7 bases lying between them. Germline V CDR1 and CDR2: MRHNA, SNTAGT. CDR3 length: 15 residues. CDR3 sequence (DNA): TGTGCCAGCAGTGACTCTGGGGACAACACCGGGGAGCTGTTTTTT. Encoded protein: CASSDSGDNTGELFF.

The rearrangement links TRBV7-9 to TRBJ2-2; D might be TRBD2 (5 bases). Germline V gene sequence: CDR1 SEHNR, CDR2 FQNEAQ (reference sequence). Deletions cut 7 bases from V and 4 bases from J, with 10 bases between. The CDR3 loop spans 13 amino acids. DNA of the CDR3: TGTGCCAGCACGAGCGCGGGCACCGGGGAGCTGTTTTTT. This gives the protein CASTSAGTGELFF.

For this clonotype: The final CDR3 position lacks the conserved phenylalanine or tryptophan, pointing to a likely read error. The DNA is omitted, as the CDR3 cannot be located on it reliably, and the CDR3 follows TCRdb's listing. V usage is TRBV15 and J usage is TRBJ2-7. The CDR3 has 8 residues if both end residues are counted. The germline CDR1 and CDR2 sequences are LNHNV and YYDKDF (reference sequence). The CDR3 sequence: CATSARFG.

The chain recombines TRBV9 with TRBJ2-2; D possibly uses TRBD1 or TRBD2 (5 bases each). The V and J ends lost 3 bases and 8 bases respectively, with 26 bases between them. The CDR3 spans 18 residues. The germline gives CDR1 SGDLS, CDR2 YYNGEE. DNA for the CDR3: TGTGCCAGCAGCGCCCCCTCCGGGACCCCCCAGTCGTTAGGGGAGCTGTTTTTT. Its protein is CASSAPSGTPQSLGELFF.

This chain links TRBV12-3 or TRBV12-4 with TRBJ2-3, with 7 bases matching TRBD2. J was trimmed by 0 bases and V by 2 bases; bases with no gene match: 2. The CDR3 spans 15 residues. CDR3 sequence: CASSLMTSSTDTQYF. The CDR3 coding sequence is TGTGCCAGCAGTTTAATGACTAGCAGCACAGATACGCAGTATTTT.

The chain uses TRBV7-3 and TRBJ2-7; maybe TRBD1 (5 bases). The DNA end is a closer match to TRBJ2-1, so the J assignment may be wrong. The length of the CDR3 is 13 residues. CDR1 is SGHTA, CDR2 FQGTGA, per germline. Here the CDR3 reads CASSYQGNNEQFF. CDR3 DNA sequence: TGTGCCAGCAGCTACCAGGGAAACAATGAGCAGTTCTTC.

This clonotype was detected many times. This CDR3 reads CASGLALDRVERGNTEAFF. The CDR3 nucleotides read TGTGCTAGTGGTTTGGCGCTCGACAGGGTGGAGAGGGGGAACACTGAAGCTTTCTTT. The rearrangement joins TRBV12-5 to TRBJ1-1, with 7 bases identical to TRBD1. The V segment lost 1 base and the J segment 1 base; nucleotides outside the gene matches: 15. Germline lookup yields CDR1 LGHNT and CDR2 FRNRAP. This CDR3 has 19 amino acids. Looking up the rest from reference TRBV12-5 and TRBJ1-1 gives the full variable domain: DARVTQTPRHKVTEMGQEVTMRCQPILGHNTVFWYRQTMMQGLELLAYFRNRAPLDDSGMPKDRFSAEMPDATLATLKIQPSEPRDSAVYFCASGLALDRVERGNTEAFFGQGTRLTVV.

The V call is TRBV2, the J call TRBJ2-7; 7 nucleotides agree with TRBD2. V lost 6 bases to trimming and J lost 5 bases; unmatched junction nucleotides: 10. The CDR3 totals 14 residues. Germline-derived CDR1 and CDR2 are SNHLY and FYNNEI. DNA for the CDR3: TGTGCCAGCAGCTTAAACGCGGGAGACCACGAGCAGTACTTC. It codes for CASSLNAGDHEQYF.

This CDR3 is CASSSFKGGYTF. CDR3 coding DNA: TGTGCCAGCAGCAGTTTTAAAGGGGGCTACACCTTC. The chain is built from TRBV2 and TRBJ1-2; no firm D call. Germline values: CDR1 SNHLY, CDR2 FYNNEI. This CDR3 region has 12 residues. V dropped 6 bases and J dropped 8 bases, with 13 bases sitting between them.

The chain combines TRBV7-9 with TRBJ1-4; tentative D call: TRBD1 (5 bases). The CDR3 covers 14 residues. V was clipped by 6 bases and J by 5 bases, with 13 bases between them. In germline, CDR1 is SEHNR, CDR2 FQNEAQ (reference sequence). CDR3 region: CASSEVQGNEKLFF. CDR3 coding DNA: TGTGCCAGCAGTGAAGTCCAGGGAAATGAAAAACTGTTTTTT.

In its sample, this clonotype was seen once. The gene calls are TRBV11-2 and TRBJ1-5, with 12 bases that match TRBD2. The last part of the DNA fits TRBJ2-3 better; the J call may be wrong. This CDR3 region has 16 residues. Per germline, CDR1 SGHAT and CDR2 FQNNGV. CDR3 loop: CASSALAGGPGDTQYF. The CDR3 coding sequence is TGTGCCAGCAGCGCTCTAGCGGGAGGGCCGGGAGATACGCAGTATTTT.